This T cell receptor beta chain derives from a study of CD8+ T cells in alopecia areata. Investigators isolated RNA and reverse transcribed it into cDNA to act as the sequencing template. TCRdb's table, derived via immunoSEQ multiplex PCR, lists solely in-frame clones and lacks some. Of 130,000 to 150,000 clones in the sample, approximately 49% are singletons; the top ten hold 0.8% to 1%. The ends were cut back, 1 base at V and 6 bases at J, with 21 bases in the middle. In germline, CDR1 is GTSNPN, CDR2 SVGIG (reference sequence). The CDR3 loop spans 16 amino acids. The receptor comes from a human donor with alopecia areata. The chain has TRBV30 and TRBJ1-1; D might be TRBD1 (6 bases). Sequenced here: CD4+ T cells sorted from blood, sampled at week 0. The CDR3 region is CAWSGYGGRRRAEAFF. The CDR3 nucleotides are TGTGCCTGGAGTGGGTATGGGGGCCGAAGGAGGGCTGAAGCTTTCTTT.